This TCR beta chain stems from a study of T cells after somatic rescue of genetic block. TCRdb's table, derived via immunoSEQ multiplex PCR, lists solely in-frame clones and lacks some. Of 95,000 to 120,000 clones listed, 85% to 95% are singletons. This CDR3 is built from 15 residues. V gave up 2 bases and J gave up 4 bases; unmatched junction bases: 5. From germline, CDR1 is MRHNA and CDR2 SNTAGT. The rearrangement joins TRBV6-4 to TRBJ2-1; 7 bases align to TRBD2. The receptor's source is a woman aged 18-29 years. Sample: peripheral blood mononuclear cells (PBMCs). As DNA, the CDR3 is TGTGCCAGCAGTGACGGGGCGGGGGATTACAATGAGCAGTTCTTC. As protein: CASSDGAGDYNEQFF.